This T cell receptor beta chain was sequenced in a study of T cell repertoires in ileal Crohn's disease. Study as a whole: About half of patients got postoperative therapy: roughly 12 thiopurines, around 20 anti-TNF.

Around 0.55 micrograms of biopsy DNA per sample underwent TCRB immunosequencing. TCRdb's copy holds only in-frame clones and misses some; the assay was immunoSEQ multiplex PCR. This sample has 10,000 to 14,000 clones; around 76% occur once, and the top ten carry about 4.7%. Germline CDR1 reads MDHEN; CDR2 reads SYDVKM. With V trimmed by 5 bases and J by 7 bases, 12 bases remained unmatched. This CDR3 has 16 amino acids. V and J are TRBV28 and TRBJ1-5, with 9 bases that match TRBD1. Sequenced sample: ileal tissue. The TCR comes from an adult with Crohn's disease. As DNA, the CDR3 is TGTGCCAGCAGTCTCCAATTGACAGGGGGTGACCAGCCCCAGCATTTT. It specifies CASSLQLTGGDQPQHF.